A single sample is the source of the 15 T cell receptor beta chains below, sequenced in a study of blood T cells in healthy people across ages. Alongside a J-beta primer mix, a sample-barcoded 5' primer served in a second PCR lasting about 7 to 11 cycles. TCRdb re-derived calls from the 5' RACE reads in MiXCR, one entry per CDR3 protein. The table includes some 800,000 distinct CDR3 sequences, under 45% detected once. The sequencing input was blood. These receptors were obtained from a man in his sixties in good health.

The count of this clonotype is one. A junction end diverges from the germline sequence, so it may reflect a read error. The chain employs TRBV29-1 and TRBJ1-1; D unclear. CDR1 and CDR2 from the germline V gene are SQVTM and ANQGSEA. The CDR3 extends over 13 amino acids. The CDR3 DNA reads TGCTGCGTTGTTGAACGGTTGAACACTGAAGCTTTCTTT. Translation gives CCVVERLNTEAFF.

The table lists this clonotype with a few counts. This rearrangement joins TRBV7-2 to TRBJ2-1; no definite D call. Germline V CDR1 and CDR2: SGHTA, FQGNSA. The CDR3 spans 13 residues. V was clipped by 0 bases and J by 5 bases, with 5 bases between them. For the CDR3, the DNA is TGTGCCAGCAGCTTAGCGCCAGACAATGAGCAGTTCTTC. Translating it yields CASSLAPDNEQFF. Variable domain in full (rest from reference TRBV7-2 and TRBJ2-1): GAGVSQSPSNKVTEKGKDVELRCDPISGHTALYWYRQSLGQGLEFLIYFQGNSAPDKSGLPSDRFSAERTGGSVSTLTIQRTQQEDSAVYLCASSLAPDNEQFFGPGTRLTVL.

This sequence joins TRBV20-1 and TRBJ2-1; 8 bases align to TRBD1. The CDR3 extends over 15 amino acids. The ends lost 4 bases at V and 7 bases at J; junction bases unmatched: 12. Germline loops: CDR1 DFQATT, CDR2 SNEGSKA (reference sequence). Here the CDR3 reads CSATTPWTGTNEQFF. The CDR3 DNA reads TGCAGTGCTACTACCCCCTGGACAGGGACAAATGAGCAGTTCTTC.

This clonotype was observed a handful of times. The rearrangement uses TRBV29-1 and TRBJ1-5, with D hard to call. The CDR3 has 13 amino acids. Trimming removed 4 bases at V and 7 bases at J, with 14 bases between. Germline CDR1 reads SQVTM; CDR2 reads ANQGSEA. CDR3 sequence: CSVGAVPGQPQHF. The CDR3 nucleotides read TGCAGCGTTGGGGCAGTGCCGGGGCAGCCCCAGCATTTT.

The chain is built from TRBV14 and TRBJ2-7, with 10 bases lining up with TRBD1. V was pared by 0 bases and J by 0 bases, with 8 bases of the junction left unmatched. CDR3 length equals 18 residues. The germline gives CDR1 SGHDN, CDR2 FVKESK. CDR3 residues: CASSQEIGTGVNSYEQYF. The CDR3 bases are TGTGCCAGCAGCCAAGAAATTGGGACAGGGGTCAACTCCTACGAGCAGTACTTC.

The CDR3 is CASSDTPDAALNIQYF. CDR3 in DNA: TGTGCCAGCAGTGACACACCGGACGCCGCCCTAAACATTCAGTACTTC. The chain is built from TRBV28 and TRBJ2-7, with D unresolved. The DNA end is more similar to TRBJ2-4, so the J call may be wrong. Looked up from germline, CDR1 is MDHEN and CDR2 is SYDVKM. This CDR3 region has 16 residues.

The chain has TRBV29-1 and TRBJ2-3; D unclear. Germline assignment: CDR1 SQVTM and CDR2 ANQGSEA. Trimming pared 2 bases from V and 11 bases from J, leaving 11 bases between. The CDR3 has 11 residues. The CDR3 reads CSVEPPSEQYF. The CDR3 nucleotides read TGCAGCGTTGAACCCCCCTCGGAGCAGTATTTT.

CDR3 region: CASRGDYANYGYTF. The DNA of the CDR3 is TGTGCCAGCAGGGGGGACTACGCTAACTATGGCTACACCTTC. The rearrangement links TRBV2 to TRBJ1-2; maybe TRBD1 (5 bases). Germline CDR1 is SNHLY and CDR2 is FYNNEI. Trimming took 6 bases from V and 0 from J, leaving 11 bases between them. The CDR3 is made up of 14 amino acids.

The CDR3 coding sequence is TGTGCCAGCAGCTGTAATACAGGGGCCACAGATACGCAGTATTTT. Its translation is CASSCNTGATDTQYF. The chain links TRBV7-2 to TRBJ2-3; 7 bases are shared with TRBD1. The CDR3 runs 15 residues. J gave up 2 bases and V 4 bases, and 6 bases lay outside the gene matches. Germline loops: CDR1 SGHTA, CDR2 FQGNSA.

Regarding this clonotype: A junction end diverges from the germline sequence, so it may reflect a read error. CDR3 sequence reads: CGAIPMLAKNIQYF. CDR3 sequence (DNA): TGCGGTGCTATTCCTATGCTAGCCAAAAACATTCAGTACTTC. J is TRBJ2-4 and V is TRBV20-1; D not certain. The germline V gene has CDR1 DFQATT and CDR2 SNEGSKA (reference sequence). This CDR3 has 14 residues.

CDR3 amino acids: CASITRPGTPKYF. The CDR3 region has the DNA TGTGCCAGCATCACCCGGCCCGGAACGCCTAAGTATTTT. The rearrangement uses TRBV12-3 or TRBV12-4 and TRBJ2-3; D uncertain. Between the trimmed V and J ends, which lost 7 bases and 13 bases, there was a span of 21 bases. This CDR3 region has 13 residues.

The V call is TRBV5-1, the J call TRBJ2-2; D call uncertain. The CDR3 runs to 13 residues. Trimming removed 4 bases at V and 5 bases at J, with 9 bases between. Per the germline V gene, CDR1 is SGHRS and CDR2 is YFSETQ. Here the CDR3 DNA reads TGCGCCAGCAGCGAGGTTGGGACCGGGGAGCTGTTTTTT. It specifies CASSEVGTGELFF.

The chain has TRBV9 and TRBJ2-7; D is undetermined. The CDR3 runs to 14 residues. Germline V gives CDR1 SGDLS, CDR2 YYNGEE. The V end was cut by 6 bases, the J end by 0 bases, with 13 bases between. The CDR3 here is CASTRSVSSYEQYF. CDR3 nucleotides: TGTGCCAGCACGCGGTCTGTGAGCTCCTACGAGCAGTACTTC.

This chain joins TRBV6-2 or TRBV6-3 and TRBJ2-7; TRBD1 matches 10 bases. Trimming removed 0 bases from V and 0 bases from J; junction bases left unmatched: 17. Germline V gene sequence: CDR1 MNHEY, CDR2 SVGEGT. The CDR3 covers 21 residues. The CDR3 bases are TGTGCCAGCAGTTACTCGACCGGATGGGACAGGGGCCTCACGAGCTCCTACGAGCAGTACTTC. Protein sequence: CASSYSTGWDRGLTSSYEQYF.

This clonotype showed up just a few times. The chain recombines TRBV6-5 with TRBJ2-3; 8 bases line up with TRBD2. Germline loops: CDR1 MNHEY, CDR2 SVGAGI. With 8 bases clipped from V and 0 bases from J, the junction kept 7 bases outside the gene matches. The CDR3 totals 15 residues. CDR3 amino acids: CASAQAGASTDTQYF. DNA for the CDR3: TGTGCCAGCGCCCAAGCGGGGGCTAGCACAGATACGCAGTATTTT.